This TCR beta chain was obtained from a study of CD8+ T cells in alopecia areata. Study information: Each of the treated patients was given oral tofacitinib, 5 to 10 mg twice daily, for moderate-to-severe alopecia areata. Study-level results: Mouse data revealed clearer TCR sharing than patient data did, a gap possibly tied to HLA. Scalp clonality and expanded CD8+ clones among the top 100 fell significantly with tofacitinib.

Extracted RNA was reverse transcribed, and the resulting cDNA served as sequencing template. This table comes from immunoSEQ multiplex PCR, and its TCRdb copy is limited to in-frame clones, with some not included. Of over 85,000 clones in the sample, roughly 64% were seen once. Documented treatment: oral pan-JAK inhibitor, 5-10 mg twice daily. Peripheral blood, together with lesional scalp punch biopsies, was collected from alopecia areata patients. Worth noting for this clone: The antigen is not known.

The V and J ends lost 1 base and 0 bases respectively, with 8 bases between them. Germline CDR1 SGHDT, CDR2 YYEEEE. This CDR3 has 15 amino acids. The sequence was obtained from a human donor with alopecia areata. Sequencing used CD8+ T cells sorted from blood, obtained at week 4, from a patient treated with tofacitinib. The chain links TRBV5-6 to TRBJ2-1, with a weak D call TRBD2 (5 bases). DNA for the CDR3: TGTGCCAGCAGCTTGAGACTACGCTCCTACAATGAGCAGTTCTTC. It encodes CASSLRLRSYNEQFF.